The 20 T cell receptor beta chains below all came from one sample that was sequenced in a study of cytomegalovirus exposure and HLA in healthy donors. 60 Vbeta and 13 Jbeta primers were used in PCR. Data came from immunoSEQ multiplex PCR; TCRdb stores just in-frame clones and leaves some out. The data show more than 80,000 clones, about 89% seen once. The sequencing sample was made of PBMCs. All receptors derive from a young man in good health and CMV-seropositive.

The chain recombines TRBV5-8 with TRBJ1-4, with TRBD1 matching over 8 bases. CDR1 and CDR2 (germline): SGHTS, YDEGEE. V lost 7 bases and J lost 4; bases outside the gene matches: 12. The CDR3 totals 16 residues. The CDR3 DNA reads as TGTGCCAGCGGGACAGGCACCGAGTTGGGTAATGAAAAACTGTTTTTT. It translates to CASGTGTELGNEKLFF.

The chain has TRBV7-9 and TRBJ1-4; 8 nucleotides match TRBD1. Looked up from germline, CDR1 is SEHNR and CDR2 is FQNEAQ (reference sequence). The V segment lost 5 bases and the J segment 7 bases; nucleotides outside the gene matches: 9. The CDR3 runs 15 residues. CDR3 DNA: TGTGCCAGCAGCGGGAAGGACAGGGTGACTGAAAAACTGTTTTTT. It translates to CASSGKDRVTEKLFF.

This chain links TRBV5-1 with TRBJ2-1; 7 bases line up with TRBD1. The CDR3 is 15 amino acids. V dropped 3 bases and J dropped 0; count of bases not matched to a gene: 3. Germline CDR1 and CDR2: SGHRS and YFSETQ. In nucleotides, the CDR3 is TGCGCCAGCAGCTCGGGACAGAGCTCCTACAATGAGCAGTTCTTC. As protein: CASSSGQSSYNEQFF.

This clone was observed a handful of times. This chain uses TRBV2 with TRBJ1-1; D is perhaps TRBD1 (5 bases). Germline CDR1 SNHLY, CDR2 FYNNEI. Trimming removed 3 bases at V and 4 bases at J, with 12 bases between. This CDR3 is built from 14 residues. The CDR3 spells CASSDRVYITEAFF. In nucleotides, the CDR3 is TGTGCCAGCAGTGACAGGGTTTATATCACTGAAGCTTTCTTT.

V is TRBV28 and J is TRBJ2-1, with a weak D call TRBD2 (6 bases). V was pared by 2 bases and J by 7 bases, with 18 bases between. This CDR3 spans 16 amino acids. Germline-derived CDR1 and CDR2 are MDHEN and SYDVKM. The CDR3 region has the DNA TGTGCCAGCAGTTTAGATGTAGCGGCGCCGTTGAATGAGCAGTTCTTC. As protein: CASSLDVAAPLNEQFF. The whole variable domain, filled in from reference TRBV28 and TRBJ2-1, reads DVKVTQSSRYLVKRTGEKVFLECVQDMDHENMFWYRQDPGLGLRLIYFSYDVKMKEKGDIPEGYSVSREKKERFSLILESASTNQTSMYLCASSLDVAAPLNEQFFGPGTRLTVL.

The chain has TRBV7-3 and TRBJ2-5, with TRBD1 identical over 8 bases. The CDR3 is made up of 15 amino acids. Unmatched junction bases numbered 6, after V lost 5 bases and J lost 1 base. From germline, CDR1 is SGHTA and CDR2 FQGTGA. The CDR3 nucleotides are TGTGCCAGCAGCGATCGGACAGGGCCCCAAGAGACCCAGTACTTC. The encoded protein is CASSDRTGPQETQYF.

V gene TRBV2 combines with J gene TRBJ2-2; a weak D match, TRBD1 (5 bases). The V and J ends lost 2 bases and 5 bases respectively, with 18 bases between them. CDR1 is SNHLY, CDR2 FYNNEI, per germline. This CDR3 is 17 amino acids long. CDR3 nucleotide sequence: TGTGCCAGCAGTGAAAGGTTCGGCAGCGCAGGGACCGGGGAGCTGTTTTTT. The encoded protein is CASSERFGSAGTGELFF.

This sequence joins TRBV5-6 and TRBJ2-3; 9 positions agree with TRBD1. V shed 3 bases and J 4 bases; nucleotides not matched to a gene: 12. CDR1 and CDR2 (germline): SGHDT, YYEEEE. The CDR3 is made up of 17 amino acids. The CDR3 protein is CASSWGTGQALPDTQYF. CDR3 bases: TGTGCCAGCAGCTGGGGGACAGGGCAGGCCCTCCCAGATACGCAGTATTTT.

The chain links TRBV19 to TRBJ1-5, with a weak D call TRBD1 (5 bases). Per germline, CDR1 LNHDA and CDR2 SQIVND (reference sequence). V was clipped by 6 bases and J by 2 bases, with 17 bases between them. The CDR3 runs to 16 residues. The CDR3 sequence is CASSPTGRAGNQPQHF. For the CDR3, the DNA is TGTGCCAGTAGCCCCACGGGCAGGGCGGGCAATCAGCCCCAGCATTTT.

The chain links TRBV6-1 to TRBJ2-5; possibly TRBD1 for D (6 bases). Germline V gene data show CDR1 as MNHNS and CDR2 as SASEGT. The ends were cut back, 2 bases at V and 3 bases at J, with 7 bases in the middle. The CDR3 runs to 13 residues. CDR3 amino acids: CASSETGKETQYF. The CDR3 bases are TGTGCCAGCAGTGAAACAGGGAAAGAGACCCAGTACTTC.

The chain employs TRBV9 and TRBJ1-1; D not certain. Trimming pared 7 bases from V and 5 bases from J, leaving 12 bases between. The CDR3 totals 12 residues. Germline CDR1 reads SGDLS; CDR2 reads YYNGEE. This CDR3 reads CASSTAGTEAFF. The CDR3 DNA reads TGTGCCAGCTCGACTGCTGGGACTGAAGCTTTCTTT.

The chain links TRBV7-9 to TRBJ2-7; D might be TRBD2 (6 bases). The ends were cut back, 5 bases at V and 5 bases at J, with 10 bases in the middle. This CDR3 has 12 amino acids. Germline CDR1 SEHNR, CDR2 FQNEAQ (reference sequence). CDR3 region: CASSRTGDEQYF. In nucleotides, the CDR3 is TGTGCCAGCAGCCGGACGGGGGACGAGCAGTACTTC.

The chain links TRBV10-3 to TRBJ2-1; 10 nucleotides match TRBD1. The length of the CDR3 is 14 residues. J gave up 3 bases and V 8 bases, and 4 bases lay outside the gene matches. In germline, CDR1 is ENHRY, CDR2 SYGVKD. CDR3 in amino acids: CAIGTGDSYNEQFF. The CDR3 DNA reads TGTGCCATCGGGACAGGGGACAGCTACAATGAGCAGTTCTTC.

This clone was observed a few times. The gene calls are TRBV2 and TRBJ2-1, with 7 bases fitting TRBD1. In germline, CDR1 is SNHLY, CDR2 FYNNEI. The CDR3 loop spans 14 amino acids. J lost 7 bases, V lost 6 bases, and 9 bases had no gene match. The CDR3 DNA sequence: TGTGCCAGCAGAGACAGGGATTCGCGGAATGAGCAGTTCTTC. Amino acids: CASRDRDSRNEQFF. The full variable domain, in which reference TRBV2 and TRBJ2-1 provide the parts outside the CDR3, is EPEVTQTPSHQVTQMGQEVILRCVPISNHLYFYWYRQILGQKVEFLVSFYNNEISEKSEIFDDQFSVERPDGSNFTLKIRSTKLEDSAMYFCASRDRDSRNEQFFGPGTRLTVL.

In DNA form, the CDR3 reads TGTGCCAGTAGTATAGGGGGCGGGAGGGATTACAATGAGCAGTTCTTC. Translation gives CASSIGGGRDYNEQFF. This chain joins TRBV19 and TRBJ2-1, with 9 bases aligning to TRBD2. The V and J ends lost 1 base and 4 bases, in that order; junction bases with no gene match: 5. Germline CDR1 is LNHDA and CDR2 is SQIVND (reference sequence). The CDR3 runs to 16 residues.

The CDR3 nucleotides are TGTGCCAGCAGCCAAGATTGGGACCTGACAGGGCACTCCTACGAGCAGTACTTC. The encoded protein is CASSQDWDLTGHSYEQYF. The chain combines TRBV4-2 with TRBJ2-7; 7 bases are a match to TRBD1. In germline, CDR1 is LGHNA, CDR2 YNFKEQ. After removal of 0 bases from V and 0 bases from J, the junction contained 11 bases not matched to a gene. The CDR3 is made up of 18 amino acids.

CDR3 DNA sequence: TGTGCCAGCAGCGTAGAGGGCAGGGGGTACTACAATGAGCAGTTCTTC. This encodes CASSVEGRGYYNEQFF. This chain joins TRBV9 and TRBJ2-1, with 7 bases matching TRBD1. The CDR3 consists of 16 residues. Germline CDR1 reads SGDLS; CDR2 reads YYNGEE. V trimming: 0 bases; J trimming: 3 bases; junction bases outside the gene matches: 6.

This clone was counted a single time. CDR3 residues: CASSYARAGTGELFF. The CDR3 DNA reads TGTGCCAGCAGTTACGCTCGGGCGGGAACCGGGGAGCTGTTTTTT. The rearrangement uses TRBV6-5 and TRBJ2-2; a possible D gene is TRBD2 (6 bases). From germline, CDR1 is MNHEY and CDR2 SVGAGI. The V end was cut by 2 bases, the J end by 5 bases, with 12 bases between. The CDR3 spans 15 residues.

CDR3 nucleotides: TGTGCCAGCAGTATCAGCGGGAGGAACAATGAGCAGTTCTTC. This translates into CASSISGRNNEQFF. The rearrangement joins TRBV27 to TRBJ2-1; 9 bases map to TRBD2. The CDR3 has 14 amino acids. Germline V gives CDR1 MNHEY, CDR2 SMNVEV (reference sequence). The V and J ends lost 5 bases and 5 bases, in that order; junction bases with no gene match: 4.

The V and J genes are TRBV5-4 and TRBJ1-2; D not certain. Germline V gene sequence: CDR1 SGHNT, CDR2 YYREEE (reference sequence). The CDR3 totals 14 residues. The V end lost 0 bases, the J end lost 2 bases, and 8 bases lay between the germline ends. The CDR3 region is CASSLEPGNYGYTF. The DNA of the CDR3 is TGTGCCAGCAGCTTGGAGCCGGGAAACTATGGCTACACCTTC.